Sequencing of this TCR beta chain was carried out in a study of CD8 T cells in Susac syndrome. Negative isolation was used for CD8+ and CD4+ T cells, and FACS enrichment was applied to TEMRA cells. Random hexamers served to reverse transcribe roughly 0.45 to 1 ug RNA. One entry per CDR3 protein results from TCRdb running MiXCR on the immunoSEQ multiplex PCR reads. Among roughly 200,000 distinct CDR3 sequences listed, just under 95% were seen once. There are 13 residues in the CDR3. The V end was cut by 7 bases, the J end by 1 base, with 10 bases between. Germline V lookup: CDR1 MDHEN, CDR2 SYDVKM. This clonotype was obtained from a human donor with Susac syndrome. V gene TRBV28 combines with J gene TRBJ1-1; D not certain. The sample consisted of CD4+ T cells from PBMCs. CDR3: CASTGLGNTEAFF. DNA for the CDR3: TGTGCCAGCACGGGTCTCGGGAACACTGAAGCTTTCTTT.